These 18 T cell receptor beta chains share one sample of origin, sequenced in a study of shared clonotypes between healthy human individuals. Sequenced by immunoSEQ multiplex PCR; TCRdb stores in-frame clones only, minus some. Among approximately 330,000 clones listed, 73% were seen once. The specimen was memory CD4+ T cells sorted from blood. Subset specified: CD45RA-negative fraction. The receptors come from a man younger than 40 in good health.

The J gene is TRBJ2-1, the V gene TRBV27; 7 nucleotides match TRBD1. Germline loops: CDR1 MNHEY, CDR2 SMNVEV (reference sequence). Trimming removed 5 bases from V and 0 bases from J; junction bases left unmatched: 10. The CDR3 spans 17 residues. The CDR3 spells CASSPTDRNRSYNEQFF. CDR3 nucleotide sequence: TGTGCCAGCAGTCCCACGGACAGGAACCGCTCCTACAATGAGCAGTTCTTC.

In its sample, this clone was seen many times. The V and J genes are TRBV5-1 and TRBJ1-4; 9 nucleotides line up with TRBD1. Trimming took 4 bases from V and 7 from J; bases not matched to a gene: 11. The CDR3 length is 16 residues. Germline V gene sequence: CDR1 SGHRS, CDR2 YFSETQ. CDR3 sequence (DNA): TGCGCCAGCAGCCCAGGGATGGACAGGGGACGTGAAAAACTGTTTTTT. It codes for CASSPGMDRGREKLFF.

The table lists this clone with many counts. The chain is built from TRBV25-1 and TRBJ2-1, with D unresolved. The CDR3 spans 16 residues. Germline V CDR1 and CDR2: MGHDK, SYGVNS. Trimming pared 3 bases from V and 1 base from J, leaving 13 bases between. The DNA of the CDR3 is TGTGCCAGCAGTGATAAGGTGAATGGGTCCTACAATGAGCAGTTCTTC. It translates to CASSDKVNGSYNEQFF.

The chain recombines TRBV2 with TRBJ2-7, with a weak D call TRBD1 (6 bases). Trimming cost V 7 bases and J 2 bases, with 15 bases left between them. The length of the CDR3 is 14 residues. Germline V lookup: CDR1 SNHLY, CDR2 FYNNEI. The CDR3 nucleotides read TGTGCCAGCACACGTACAGGGCCCACCTACGAGCAGTACTTC. Translated: CASTRTGPTYEQYF.

V gene TRBV7-9 combines with J gene TRBJ2-1; 7 nucleotides line up with TRBD2. Germline V CDR1 and CDR2: SEHNR, FQNEAQ (reference sequence). The CDR3 loop spans 15 amino acids. V shed 4 bases and J 7 bases; nucleotides not matched to a gene: 10. This chain's CDR3 is CASSSERGKANEQFF. In DNA form, the CDR3 reads TGTGCCAGCAGCTCTGAGCGGGGTAAAGCAAATGAGCAGTTCTTC. The full variable domain, with the rest looked up from reference TRBV7-9 and TRBJ2-1, is DTGVSQNPRHKITKRGQNVTFRCDPISEHNRLYWYRQTLGQGPEFLTYFQNEAQLEKSRLLSDRFSAERPKGSFSTLEIQRTEQGDSAMYLCASSSERGKANEQFFGPGTRLTVL.

This chain links TRBV6-1 with TRBJ1-3; D uncertain. The CDR3 has 13 residues. Germline CDR1 and CDR2: MNHNS and SASEGT. V lost 6 bases to trimming and J lost 3 bases, with 9 bases between them. The CDR3 DNA follows: TGTGCCAGCAGATCAGCCTTTGGAAACACCATATATTTT. As protein: CASRSAFGNTIYF.

V and J are TRBV5-1 and TRBJ1-5, with 9 nucleotides matching TRBD1. Germline trimming cut 5 bases from V and 3 bases from J; bases unmatched to any gene: 6. CDR3 length equals 15 residues. Looked up from germline, CDR1 is SGHRS and CDR2 is YFSETQ. As DNA, the CDR3 is TGCGCCAGCAGACCGGGACAGGGTAACAATCAGCCCCAGCATTTT. The encoded protein is CASRPGQGNNQPQHF.

Of note for this clone: Germline is not matched at one junction end, which may reflect a read error. In DNA, the CDR3 is TGTGCCATCAGTGATAGGAACATTGAAGCTTTCTTT. This codes for CAISDRNIEAFF. This sequence joins TRBV10-3 and TRBJ1-1; D remains ambiguous. This CDR3 spans 12 amino acids. From germline, CDR1 is ENHRY and CDR2 SYGVKD.

This clone was observed a single time. The chain recombines TRBV28 with TRBJ1-4; a weak D match, TRBD1 (5 bases). The germline gives CDR1 MDHEN, CDR2 SYDVKM. This CDR3 spans 20 amino acids. The V end lost 5 bases, the J end lost 0 bases, and 25 bases lay between the germline ends. CDR3 coding DNA: TGTGCCAGCAGTGCTTATAGGGGTCTGGGGTGGGAGCCAACTAATGAAAAACTGTTTTTT. Amino acid sequence: CASSAYRGLGWEPTNEKLFF.

This clone was recorded only once. V is TRBV7-6 and J is TRBJ2-3; TRBD1 might be the D (5 bases). The V gene's germline CDR1 is SGHVS and CDR2 FNYEAQ. This CDR3 has 16 amino acids. V lost 5 bases and J lost 1, with 16 bases in between. The CDR3 is CASSQARQGGTDTQYF. The CDR3, as DNA: TGTGCCAGCAGCCAGGCTAGGCAGGGCGGCACAGATACGCAGTATTTT.

The J gene is TRBJ2-7, the V gene TRBV5-4; 9 bases match TRBD1. Germline V gene sequence: CDR1 SGHNT, CDR2 YYREEE (reference sequence). Trimming removed 4 bases from V and 1 base from J; junction bases left unmatched: 6. The CDR3 is made up of 15 amino acids. The CDR3 sequence: CASSGGTGFSYEQYF. CDR3 bases: TGTGCCAGCAGCGGCGGGACAGGGTTTTCCTACGAGCAGTACTTC.

This rearrangement joins TRBV19 to TRBJ1-5; possibly TRBD1 for D (5 bases). The CDR3 is 15 residues long. With 3 bases removed from V and 6 bases from J, the gap between germline ends came to 15 bases. The V gene's germline CDR1 is LNHDA and CDR2 SQIVND (reference sequence). CDR3 bases: TGTGCCAGTAGTATTGGCAGGGTAATAGGTCAGCCCCAGCATTTT. This gives the protein CASSIGRVIGQPQHF.

This chain joins TRBV4-1 and TRBJ2-7, with no clear D. V dropped 4 bases and J dropped 6 bases, with 16 bases sitting between them. The germline V gene encodes CDR1 MGHRA and CDR2 YSYEKL. This CDR3 spans 14 amino acids. The CDR3 DNA reads as TGCGCCAGCAGCCCCTCCCGTGTTTTGGGCGAGCAGTACTTC. It specifies CASSPSRVLGEQYF.

CDR3 sequence (DNA): TGTGCCAGCAGCCAAGATCGTCCTTCCTCTGGGGCCAACGTCCTGACTTTC. Translation: CASSQDRPSSGANVLTF. The V call is TRBV14, the J call TRBJ2-6; no reliable D call. Deletions cut 0 bases from V and 0 bases from J, with 9 bases between. Per the germline V gene, CDR1 is SGHDN and CDR2 is FVKESK. The CDR3 consists of 17 residues.

To note about this clone: The CDR3 ends on some other residue instead of the conserved phenylalanine or tryptophan, so this is likely a read error. The DNA is left out, because the CDR3 cannot be placed on it with certainty; the CDR3 is given as TCRdb lists it. The gene calls are TRBV21-1 and TRBJ1-4; the table gives TRBD1 as D, unverified against the DNA. TRBV21-1 corresponds to a pseudogene. The CDR3 region is 11 residues in length, termini included. This CDR3 reads CASSNPLDPQG.

The chain is built from TRBV10-3 and TRBJ1-1, with D possibly being TRBD1 (6 bases). Trimming took off 3 bases at V and 4 bases at J, with 15 bases between the two ends. The CDR3 has 15 residues. The germline CDR1 and CDR2 sequences are ENHRY and SYGVKD. The CDR3 reads CAISDRGLEFTEAFF. The CDR3, as DNA: TGTGCCATCAGTGACAGGGGCCTTGAGTTCACTGAAGCTTTCTTT.

The chain recombines TRBV11-2 with TRBJ2-5, with 8 bases that match TRBD2. Germline lookup yields CDR1 SGHAT and CDR2 FQNNGV. V trimming: 2 bases; J trimming: 5 bases; junction bases outside the gene matches: 10. The CDR3 sequence is 16 residues long. CDR3 bases: TGTGCCAGCAGCTTAACGACAGTAGCGGGACACGAGACCCAGTACTTC. It translates to CASSLTTVAGHETQYF. The complete variable domain, with remaining parts taken from reference TRBV11-2 and TRBJ2-5, reads EAGVAQSPRYKIIEKRQSVAFWCNPISGHATLYWYQQILGQGPKLLIQFQNNGVVDDSQLPKDRFSAERLKGVDSTLKIQPAKLEDSAVYLCASSLTTVAGHETQYFGPGTRLLVL.

The chain combines TRBV30 with TRBJ1-3; TRBD1 matches 9 bases. Germline assignment: CDR1 GTSNPN and CDR2 SVGIG (reference sequence). V was pared by 5 bases and J by 0 bases, with 5 bases of the junction left unmatched. The CDR3 loop spans 15 amino acids. CDR3 in DNA: TGTGCCTGGGGACAGGGGATGCCCTCTGGAAACACCATATATTTT. Its protein product is CAWGQGMPSGNTIYF.